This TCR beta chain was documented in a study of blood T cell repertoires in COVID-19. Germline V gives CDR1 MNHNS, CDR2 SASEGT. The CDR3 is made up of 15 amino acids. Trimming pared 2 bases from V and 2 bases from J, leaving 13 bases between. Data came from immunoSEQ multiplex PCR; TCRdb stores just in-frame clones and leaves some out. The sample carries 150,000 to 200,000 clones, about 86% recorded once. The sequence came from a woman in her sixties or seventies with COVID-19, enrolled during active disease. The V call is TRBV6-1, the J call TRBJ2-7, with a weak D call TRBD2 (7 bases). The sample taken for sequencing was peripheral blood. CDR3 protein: CASSEKFGGPYEQYF. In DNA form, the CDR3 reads TGTGCCAGCAGTGAAAAATTCGGGGGGCCCTACGAGCAGTACTTC.